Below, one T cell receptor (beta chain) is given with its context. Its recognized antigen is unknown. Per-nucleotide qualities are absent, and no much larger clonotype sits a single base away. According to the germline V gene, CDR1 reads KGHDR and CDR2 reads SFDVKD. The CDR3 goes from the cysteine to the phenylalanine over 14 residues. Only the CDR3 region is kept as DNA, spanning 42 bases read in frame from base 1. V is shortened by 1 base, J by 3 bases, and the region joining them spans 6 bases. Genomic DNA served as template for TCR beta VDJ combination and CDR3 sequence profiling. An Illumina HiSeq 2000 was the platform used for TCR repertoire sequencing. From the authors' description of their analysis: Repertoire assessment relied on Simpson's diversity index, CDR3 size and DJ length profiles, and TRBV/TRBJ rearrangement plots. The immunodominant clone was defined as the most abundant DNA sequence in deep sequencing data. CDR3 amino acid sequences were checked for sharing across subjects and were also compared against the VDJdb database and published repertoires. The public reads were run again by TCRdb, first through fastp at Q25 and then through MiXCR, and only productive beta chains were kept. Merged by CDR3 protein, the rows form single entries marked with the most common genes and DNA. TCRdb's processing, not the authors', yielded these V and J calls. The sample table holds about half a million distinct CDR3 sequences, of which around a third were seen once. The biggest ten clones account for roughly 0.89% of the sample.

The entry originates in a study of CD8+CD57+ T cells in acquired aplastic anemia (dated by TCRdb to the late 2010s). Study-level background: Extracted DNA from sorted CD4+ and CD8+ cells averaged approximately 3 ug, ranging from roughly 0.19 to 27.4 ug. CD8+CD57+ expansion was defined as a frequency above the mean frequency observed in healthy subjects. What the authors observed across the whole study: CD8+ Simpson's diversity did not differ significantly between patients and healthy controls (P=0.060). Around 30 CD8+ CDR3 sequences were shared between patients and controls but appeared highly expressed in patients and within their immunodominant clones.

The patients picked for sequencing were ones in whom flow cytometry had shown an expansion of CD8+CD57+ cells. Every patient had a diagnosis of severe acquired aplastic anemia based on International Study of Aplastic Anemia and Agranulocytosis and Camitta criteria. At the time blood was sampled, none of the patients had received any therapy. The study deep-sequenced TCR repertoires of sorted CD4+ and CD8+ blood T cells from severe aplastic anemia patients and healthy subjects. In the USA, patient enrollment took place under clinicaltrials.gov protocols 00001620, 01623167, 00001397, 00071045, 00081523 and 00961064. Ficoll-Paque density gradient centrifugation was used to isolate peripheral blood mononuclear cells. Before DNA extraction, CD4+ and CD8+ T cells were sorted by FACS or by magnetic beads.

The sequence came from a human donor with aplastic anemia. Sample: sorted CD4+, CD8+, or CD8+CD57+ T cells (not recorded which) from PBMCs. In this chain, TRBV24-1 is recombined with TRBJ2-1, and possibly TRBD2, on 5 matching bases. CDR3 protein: CATSDFDYYNEQFF. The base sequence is TGTGCCACCAGTGATTTCGACTACTACAATGAGCAGTTCTTC.